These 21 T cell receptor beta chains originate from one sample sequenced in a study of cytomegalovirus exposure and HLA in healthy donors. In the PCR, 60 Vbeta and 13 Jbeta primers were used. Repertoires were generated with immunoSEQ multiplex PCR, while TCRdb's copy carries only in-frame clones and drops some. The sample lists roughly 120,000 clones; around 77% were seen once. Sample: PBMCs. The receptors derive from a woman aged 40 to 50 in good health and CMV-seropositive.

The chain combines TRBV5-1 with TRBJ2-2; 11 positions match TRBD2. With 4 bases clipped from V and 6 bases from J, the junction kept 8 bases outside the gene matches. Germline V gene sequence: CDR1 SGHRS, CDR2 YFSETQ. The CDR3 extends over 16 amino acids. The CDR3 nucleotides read TGCGCCAGCAGCATTCTAGCGGGAGGATGGGCCGGGGAGCTGTTTTTT. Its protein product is CASSILAGGWAGELFF.

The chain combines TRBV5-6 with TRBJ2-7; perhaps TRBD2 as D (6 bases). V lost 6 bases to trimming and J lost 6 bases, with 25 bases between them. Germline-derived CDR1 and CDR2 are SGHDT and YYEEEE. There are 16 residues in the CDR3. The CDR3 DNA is TGTGCCAGCACCAGCTTCATAGGACTAAGGTCGGGCGAGCAGTACTTC. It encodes CASTSFIGLRSGEQYF.

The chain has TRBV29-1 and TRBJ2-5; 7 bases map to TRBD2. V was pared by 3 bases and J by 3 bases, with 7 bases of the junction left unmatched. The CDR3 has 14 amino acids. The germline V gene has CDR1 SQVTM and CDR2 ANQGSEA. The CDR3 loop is CSVDLAEIKETQYF. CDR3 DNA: TGCAGCGTTGACCTAGCGGAAATTAAAGAGACCCAGTACTTC.

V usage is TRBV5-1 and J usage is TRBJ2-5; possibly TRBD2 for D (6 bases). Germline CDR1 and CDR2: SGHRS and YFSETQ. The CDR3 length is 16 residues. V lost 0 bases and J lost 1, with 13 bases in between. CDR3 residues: CASSLGSSGAQETQYF. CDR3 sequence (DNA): TGCGCCAGCAGCTTGGGGAGTAGCGGAGCCCAAGAGACCCAGTACTTC. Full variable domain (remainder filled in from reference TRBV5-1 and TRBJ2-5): KAGVTQTPRYLIKTRGQQVTLSCSPISGHRSVSWYQQTPGQGLQFLFEYFSETQRNKGNFPGRFSGRQFSNSRSEMNVSTLELGDSALYLCASSLGSSGAQETQYFGPGTRLLVL.

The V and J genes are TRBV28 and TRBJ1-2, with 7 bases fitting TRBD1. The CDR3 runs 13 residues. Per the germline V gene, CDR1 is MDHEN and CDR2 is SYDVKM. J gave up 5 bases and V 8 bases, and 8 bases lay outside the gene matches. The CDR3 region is CASLYRGEYGYTF. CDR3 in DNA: TGTGCCAGCTTGTACAGGGGAGAATATGGCTACACCTTC.

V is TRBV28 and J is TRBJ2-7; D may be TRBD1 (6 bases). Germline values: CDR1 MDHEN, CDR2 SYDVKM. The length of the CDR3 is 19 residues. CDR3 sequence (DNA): TGTGTTAATTTTACAGGGTCAGCCCGTATCCTCTTATCTGAGACTGAGCAGTACTTC. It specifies CVNFTGSARILLSETEQYF.

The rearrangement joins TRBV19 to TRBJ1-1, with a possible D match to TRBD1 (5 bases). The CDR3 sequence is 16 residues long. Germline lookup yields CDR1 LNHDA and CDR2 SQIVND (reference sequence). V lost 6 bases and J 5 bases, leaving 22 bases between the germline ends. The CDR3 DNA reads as TGTGCCAGTAGCATTTTCGGGGCTGTTGGGAGGACTGAAGCTTTCTTT. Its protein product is CASSIFGAVGRTEAFF. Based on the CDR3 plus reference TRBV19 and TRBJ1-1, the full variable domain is DGGITQSPKYLFRKEGQNVTLSCEQNLNHDAMYWYRQDPGQGLRLIYYSQIVNDFQKGDIAEGYSVSREKKESFPLTVTSAQKNPTAFYLCASSIFGAVGRTEAFFGQGTRLTVV.

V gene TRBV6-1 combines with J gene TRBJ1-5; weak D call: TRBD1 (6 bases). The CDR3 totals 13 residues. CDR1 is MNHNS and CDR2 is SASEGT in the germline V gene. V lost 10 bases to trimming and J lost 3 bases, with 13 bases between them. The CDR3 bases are TGTGCCACAGAGGGACACCACAATCAGCCCCAGCATTTT. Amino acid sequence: CATEGHHNQPQHF.

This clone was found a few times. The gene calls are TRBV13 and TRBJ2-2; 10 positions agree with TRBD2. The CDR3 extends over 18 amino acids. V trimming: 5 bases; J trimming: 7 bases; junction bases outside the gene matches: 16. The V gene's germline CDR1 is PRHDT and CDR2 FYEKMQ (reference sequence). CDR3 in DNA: TGTGCCAGCAGCCCCAGGGTTGGGCTAGCGGGAGTCGGCGGGGAGCTGTTTTTT. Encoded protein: CASSPRVGLAGVGGELFF.

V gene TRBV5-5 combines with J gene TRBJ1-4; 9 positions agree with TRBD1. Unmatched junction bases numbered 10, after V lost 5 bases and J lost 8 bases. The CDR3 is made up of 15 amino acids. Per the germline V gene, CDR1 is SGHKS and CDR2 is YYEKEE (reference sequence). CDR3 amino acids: CASRQNRGLGEKLFF. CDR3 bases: TGTGCCAGCAGACAAAACAGGGGGCTGGGGGAAAAACTGTTTTTT.

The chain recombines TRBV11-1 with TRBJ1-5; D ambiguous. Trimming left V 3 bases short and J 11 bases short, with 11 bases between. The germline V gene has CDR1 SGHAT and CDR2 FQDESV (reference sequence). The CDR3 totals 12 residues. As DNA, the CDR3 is TGTGCCAGCAGCTTGAAACCACAAGCCCAGCATTTT. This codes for CASSLKPQAQHF.

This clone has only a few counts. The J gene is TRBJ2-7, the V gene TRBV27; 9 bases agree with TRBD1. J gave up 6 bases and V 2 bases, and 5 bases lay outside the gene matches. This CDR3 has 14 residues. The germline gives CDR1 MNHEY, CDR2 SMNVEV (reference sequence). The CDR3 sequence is CASSLLGQGREQYF. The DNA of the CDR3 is TGTGCCAGCAGTTTACTAGGACAGGGGCGCGAGCAGTACTTC.

CDR3 loop: CASSSPGLAGGFSYNEQFF. Here the CDR3 DNA reads TGTGCCAGCAGCTCCCCGGGACTAGCGGGAGGTTTCTCCTACAATGAGCAGTTCTTC. This rearrangement joins TRBV7-9 to TRBJ2-1, with 15 bases identical to TRBD2. CDR1 SEHNR and CDR2 FQNEAQ come from the germline V gene (reference sequence). Trimming removed 4 bases from V and 0 bases from J; junction bases left unmatched: 7. The CDR3 extends over 19 amino acids.

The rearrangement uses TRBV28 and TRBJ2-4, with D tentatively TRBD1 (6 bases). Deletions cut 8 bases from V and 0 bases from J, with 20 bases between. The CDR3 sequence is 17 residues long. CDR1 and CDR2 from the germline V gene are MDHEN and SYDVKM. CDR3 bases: TGTGCCAGCGGGCCCGCAGGGGCCAAGATAGCCAAAAACATTCAGTACTTC. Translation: CASGPAGAKIAKNIQYF.

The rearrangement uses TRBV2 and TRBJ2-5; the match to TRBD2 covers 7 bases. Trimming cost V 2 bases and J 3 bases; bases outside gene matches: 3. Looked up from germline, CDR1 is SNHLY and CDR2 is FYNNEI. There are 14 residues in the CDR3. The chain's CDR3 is CASSERGREETQYF. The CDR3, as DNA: TGTGCCAGCAGTGAACGGGGGAGGGAAGAGACCCAGTACTTC. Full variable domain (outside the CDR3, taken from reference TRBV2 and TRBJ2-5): EPEVTQTPSHQVTQMGQEVILRCVPISNHLYFYWYRQILGQKVEFLVSFYNNEISEKSEIFDDQFSVERPDGSNFTLKIRSTKLEDSAMYFCASSERGREETQYFGPGTRLLVL.

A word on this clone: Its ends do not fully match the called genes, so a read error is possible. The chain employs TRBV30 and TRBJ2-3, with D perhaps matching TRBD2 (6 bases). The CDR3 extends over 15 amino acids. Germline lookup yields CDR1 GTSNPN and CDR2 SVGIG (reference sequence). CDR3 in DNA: TGTGCGTGGAGGAGCGGGTTTACTAGCACAGATACGCAGTATTTT. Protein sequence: CAWRSGFTSTDTQYF.

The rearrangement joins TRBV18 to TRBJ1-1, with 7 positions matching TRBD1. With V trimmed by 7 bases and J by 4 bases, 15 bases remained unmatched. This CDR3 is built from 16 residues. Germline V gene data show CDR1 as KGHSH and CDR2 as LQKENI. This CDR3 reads CASFEEGARLGTEAFF. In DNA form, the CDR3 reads TGTGCCAGCTTTGAGGAGGGGGCGCGGTTAGGCACTGAAGCTTTCTTT.

The CDR3 sequence is CASSSPGLRADEQYF. CDR3 nucleotides: TGTGCCAGCAGTTCCCCCGGGTTGAGGGCGGACGAGCAGTACTTC. The chain links TRBV6-5 to TRBJ2-7; D may be TRBD2 (5 bases). V was shortened by 4 bases and J by 5 bases, with 18 bases between the two germline ends. The CDR3 sequence is 15 residues long. Germline-derived CDR1 and CDR2 are MNHEY and SVGAGI.

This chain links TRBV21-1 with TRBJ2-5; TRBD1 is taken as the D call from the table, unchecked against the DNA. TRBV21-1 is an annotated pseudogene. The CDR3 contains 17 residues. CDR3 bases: TGTGCCAGCAGCCTGAAGGCAAGGGGTCACCCCCCAGAGACCCAGTACTTC. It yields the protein CASSLKARGHPPETQYF.

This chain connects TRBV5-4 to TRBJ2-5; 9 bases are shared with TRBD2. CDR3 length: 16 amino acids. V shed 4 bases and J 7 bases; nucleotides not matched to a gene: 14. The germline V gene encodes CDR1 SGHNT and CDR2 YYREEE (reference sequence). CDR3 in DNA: TGTGCCAGCAGCCCGAGTGGTAGCGGGAGCGGGGTGACCCAGTACTTC. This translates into CASSPSGSGSGVTQYF.

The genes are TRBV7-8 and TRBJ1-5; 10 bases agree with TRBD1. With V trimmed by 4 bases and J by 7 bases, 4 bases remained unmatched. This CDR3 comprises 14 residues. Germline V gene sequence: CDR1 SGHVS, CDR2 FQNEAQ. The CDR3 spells CASSSTGGGQPQHF. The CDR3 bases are TGTGCCAGCAGCTCGACAGGGGGCGGACAGCCCCAGCATTTT.